A single sample gave rise to the 23 T cell receptor beta chains below, sequenced in a study of T-cell reconstitution after alpha-beta-depleted transplantation in children. TCRbeta library preparation incorporated unique molecular identifiers. TCRdb re-derived calls from the PCR reads in MiXCR, one entry per CDR3 protein. The data contain about 830,000 distinct CDR3 sequences, roughly 16% of them singletons. The sample was PBMCs, mostly from graft donor cells, taken 360 days after TCRalphabeta/CD19-depleted stem cell transplant. The receptors shown here come from a male patient younger than 18 who had a stem cell transplant for acute lymphoblastic leukemia, so the T cells may come from the graft donor.

This rearrangement joins TRBV18 to TRBJ2-1; 9 nucleotides match TRBD1. The length of the CDR3 is 15 residues. CDR1 is KGHSH, CDR2 LQKENI, per germline. V lost 2 bases, J lost 10 bases, and 9 bases stayed unmatched. The CDR3 here is CASSPGTGSIGEQFF. The CDR3 DNA sequence: TGTGCCAGCTCACCAGGGACAGGGTCAATCGGCGAGCAGTTCTTC.

V usage is TRBV2 and J usage is TRBJ2-5, with TRBD2 matching over 12 bases. V was pared by 8 bases and J by 4 bases, with 5 bases of the junction left unmatched. In germline, CDR1 is SNHLY, CDR2 FYNNEI. The CDR3 totals 14 residues. The CDR3 nucleotides are TGTGCCAGCGGGGGACTAGCGGGTAGAGAGACCCAGTACTTC. Translating it yields CASGGLAGRETQYF.

In its sample, this clonotype was seen a few times. This chain links TRBV5-1 with TRBJ2-5; D is perhaps TRBD2 (6 bases). The V end was cut by 0 bases, the J end by 1 base, with 13 bases between. The germline V gene has CDR1 SGHRS and CDR2 YFSETQ. The CDR3 is made up of 16 amino acids. In nucleotides, the CDR3 is TGCGCCAGCAGCTTGGCCGTGGGCGGGACCCAAGAGACCCAGTACTTC. Its protein product is CASSLAVGGTQETQYF.

The chain combines TRBV11-2 with TRBJ2-5, with TRBD1 matching 9 bases. CDR1 and CDR2 (germline): SGHAT, FQNNGV. J was trimmed by 4 bases and V by 4 bases; bases with no gene match: 7. The CDR3 consists of 15 residues. The CDR3 sequence: CASSYGTGSGETQYF. The CDR3 DNA is TGTGCCAGCAGCTATGGGACAGGGTCGGGAGAGACCCAGTACTTC.

This clonotype appeared a few times. The chain uses TRBV5-1 and TRBJ2-1, with D perhaps being TRBD1 or TRBD2 (5 bases each). This CDR3 is built from 15 residues. The V and J ends lost 4 bases and 2 bases respectively, with 13 bases between them. Looked up from germline, CDR1 is SGHRS and CDR2 is YFSETQ. CDR3 amino acids: CASSTRDGPYNEQFF. The DNA of the CDR3 is TGCGCCAGCAGCACAAGGGACGGCCCCTACAATGAGCAGTTCTTC. The complete variable domain, with remaining parts taken from reference TRBV5-1 and TRBJ2-1, reads KAGVTQTPRYLIKTRGQQVTLSCSPISGHRSVSWYQQTPGQGLQFLFEYFSETQRNKGNFPGRFSGRQFSNSRSEMNVSTLELGDSALYLCASSTRDGPYNEQFFGPGTRLTVL.

This clonotype has only a few counts. The chain combines TRBV5-1 with TRBJ2-5; TRBD2 aligns across 8 bases. Losses at the gene ends were 5 bases for V and 2 bases for J; bases not matched to a gene: 5. This CDR3 has 14 amino acids. Looked up from germline, CDR1 is SGHRS and CDR2 is YFSETQ. Here the CDR3 DNA reads TGCGCCAGCAGGGTCGGGAGGGAGCAAGAGACCCAGTACTTC. Its protein is CASRVGREQETQYF. Filled out from reference TRBV5-1 and TRBJ2-5, the complete variable domain reads KAGVTQTPRYLIKTRGQQVTLSCSPISGHRSVSWYQQTPGQGLQFLFEYFSETQRNKGNFPGRFSGRQFSNSRSEMNVSTLELGDSALYLCASRVGREQETQYFGPGTRLLVL.

This rearrangement joins TRBV24-1 to TRBJ2-1, with a tentative D call TRBD2 (6 bases). Trimming pared 6 bases from V and 3 bases from J, leaving 14 bases between. Per the germline V gene, CDR1 is KGHDR and CDR2 is SFDVKD. The CDR3 sequence is 15 residues long. CDR3 sequence (DNA): TGTGCCACCAGTAAACCGGGACTGCACTACAATGAGCAGTTCTTC. This codes for CATSKPGLHYNEQFF.

J is TRBJ1-1 and V is TRBV20-1; 7 bases fit TRBD1. The germline CDR1 and CDR2 sequences are DFQATT and SNEGSKA (reference sequence). After removal of 6 bases from V and 8 bases from J, the junction contained 6 bases not matched to a gene. CDR3 length: 11 amino acids. The CDR3 spells CSAKRTGEAFF. The CDR3 DNA sequence: TGCAGTGCGAAACGGACAGGAGAAGCTTTCTTT.

This chain uses TRBV19 with TRBJ2-2, with 10 positions matching TRBD2. Germline V CDR1 and CDR2: LNHDA, SQIVND (reference sequence). V lost 7 bases to trimming and J lost 2 bases; unmatched junction nucleotides: 7. This CDR3 has 16 amino acids. The CDR3 DNA follows: TGTGCCAGTAATATCTGGACTAGCGGTAACACCGGGGAGCTGTTTTTT. Its translation is CASNIWTSGNTGELFF.

This chain uses TRBV4-2 with TRBJ2-7, with 9 bases that match TRBD2. Germline values: CDR1 LGHNA, CDR2 YNFKEQ. Unmatched junction bases numbered 9, after V lost 1 base and J lost 5 bases. CDR3 length equals 16 residues. The CDR3 is CASSQGGSGGSDEQYF. The CDR3, as DNA: TGTGCCAGCAGCCAAGGGGGCAGCGGGGGGTCGGACGAGCAGTACTTC.

This clonotype was observed many times. The chain combines TRBV5-1 with TRBJ2-3; perhaps TRBD2 as D (6 bases). Germline CDR1 is SGHRS and CDR2 is YFSETQ. The V gene lost 4 bases and the J gene lost 0 bases, with 24 bases spanning the gap. The CDR3 length is 19 residues. CDR3 DNA: TGCGCCAGCAGCCCCTCCGGGACTGCAATCTCGTCTAGCACAGATACGCAGTATTTT. It codes for CASSPSGTAISSSTDTQYF.

V usage is TRBV20-1 and J usage is TRBJ2-3; possible D gene TRBD2, 5 bases. Looked up from germline, CDR1 is DFQATT and CDR2 is SNEGSKA (reference sequence). V lost 0 bases and J 0 bases, leaving 13 bases between the germline ends. The CDR3 sequence is 16 residues long. CDR3 sequence (DNA): TGCAGTGCTAGAGAAGGGCGGACTCCTAGCACAGATACGCAGTATTTT. It specifies CSAREGRTPSTDTQYF.

This clonotype was recorded a few times. The V gene is TRBV7-8, the J gene TRBJ2-2, with TRBD2 as a possible D gene (6 bases). The CDR3 runs to 17 residues. V was trimmed by 5 bases and J by 5 bases, leaving 21 bases between them. The germline V gene encodes CDR1 SGHVS and CDR2 FQNEAQ. DNA of the CDR3: TGTGCCAGCAGCCTACTATACACCGGGAGTTCTACCGGGGAGCTGTTTTTT. Protein product: CASSLLYTGSSTGELFF.

This clonotype was observed a few times. The chain combines TRBV20-1 with TRBJ2-2, with a possible D match to TRBD2 (6 bases). Trimming pared 0 bases from V and 7 bases from J, leaving 9 bases between. CDR1 is DFQATT, CDR2 SNEGSKA, per germline (reference sequence). The CDR3 length is 13 residues. Written as DNA, the CDR3 is TGCAGTGCTAGAGACCCCGGGAGCGGGGAGCTGTTTTTT. As protein: CSARDPGSGELFF.

This clonotype was seen a few times. The chain joins TRBV4-2 to TRBJ2-7, with 11 bases aligning to TRBD2. Germline loops: CDR1 LGHNA, CDR2 YNFKEQ. The CDR3 length is 16 residues. V shed 4 bases and J 0 bases; nucleotides not matched to a gene: 5. The CDR3 is CASSRSLAGGSYEQYF. The CDR3 nucleotides read TGTGCCAGCAGCCGGAGCCTAGCGGGAGGCTCCTACGAGCAGTACTTC.

This clonotype appeared many times. This chain uses TRBV20-1 with TRBJ2-3, with D possibly TRBD1 on 8 matching bases. Germline CDR1 and CDR2: DFQATT and SNEGSKA (reference sequence). The CDR3 runs to 14 residues. Trimming removed 6 bases from V and 1 base from J, with 14 bases in between. CDR3 amino acids: CSARTGRGTDTQYF. The CDR3 DNA reads as TGCAGTGCCCGGACAGGGAGGGGCACAGATACGCAGTATTTT.

The chain carries TRBV5-1 and TRBJ2-1, with a weak D call TRBD1 (6 bases). Trimming shortened V by 4 bases and J by 8 bases, and 13 bases separated the two germline ends. This CDR3 is built from 13 residues. Looked up from germline, CDR1 is SGHRS and CDR2 is YFSETQ. CDR3: CASSGLQGHEQFF. In DNA, the CDR3 is TGCGCCAGCAGCGGATTACAGGGCCATGAGCAGTTCTTC.

The chain carries TRBV6-2 or TRBV6-3 and TRBJ1-1; 8 bases agree with TRBD1. J was trimmed by 0 bases and V by 6 bases; bases with no gene match: 9. The V gene's germline CDR1 is MNHEY and CDR2 SVGEGT. The CDR3 covers 16 residues. CDR3: CASSRNRGDMNTEAFF. Here the CDR3 DNA reads TGTGCCAGCAGCCGCAACAGGGGGGACATGAACACTGAAGCTTTCTTT.

The chain links TRBV15 to TRBJ2-1, with 11 bases aligning to TRBD2. Germline CDR1 reads LNHNV; CDR2 reads YYDKDF (reference sequence). CDR3 length equals 16 residues. V was clipped by 1 base and J by 7 bases; unmatched bases: 6. CDR3: CATSRAPPSGGNEQFF. CDR3 coding DNA: TGTGCCACCAGCAGAGCCCCCCCTAGCGGGGGGAATGAGCAGTTCTTC.

The table lists this clonotype with a few counts. The rearrangement joins TRBV12-3 or TRBV12-4 to TRBJ2-5, with D possibly TRBD2 on 6 matching bases. Trimming cost V 6 bases and J 5 bases, with 19 bases left between them. The CDR3 covers 15 residues. CDR3 sequence reads: CASSPRRDGMETQYF. The CDR3 nucleotides are TGTGCCAGCAGCCCCCGGCGGGATGGGATGGAGACCCAGTACTTC.

This clonotype has only a few counts. The V gene is TRBV7-9, the J gene TRBJ2-3, with TRBD1 identical over 8 bases. V was pared by 5 bases and J by 2 bases, with 6 bases of the junction left unmatched. CDR1 is SEHNR and CDR2 is FQNEAQ in the germline V gene (reference sequence). The CDR3 runs 15 residues. This CDR3 is CASSRRGPNTDTQYF. In DNA form, the CDR3 reads TGTGCCAGCAGCCGCAGGGGGCCTAACACAGATACGCAGTATTTT.

The chain is built from TRBV29-1 and TRBJ2-2; D not certain. The CDR3 sequence is 14 residues long. The germline V gene encodes CDR1 SQVTM and CDR2 ANQGSEA. The CDR3 protein is CRTRFYHGTGELFF. In DNA, the CDR3 is TGCAGGACCCGGTTCTATCATGGAACCGGGGAGCTGTTTTTT.

V is TRBV14 and J is TRBJ2-1, with D perhaps matching TRBD1 (6 bases). Germline V gene data show CDR1 as SGHDN and CDR2 as FVKESK. The ends were cut back, 11 bases at V and 5 bases at J, with 10 bases in the middle. The length of the CDR3 is 11 residues. CDR3 amino acids: CAAGQNNEQFF. The CDR3 DNA reads TGTGCCGCAGGACAGAACAATGAGCAGTTCTTC. Full variable domain (missing parts from reference TRBV14 and TRBJ2-1): EAGVTQFPSHSVIEKGQTVTLRCDPISGHDNLYWYRRVMGKEIKFLLHFVKESKQDESGMPNNRFLAERTGGTYSTLKVQPAELEDSGVYFCAAGQNNEQFFGPGTRLTVL.